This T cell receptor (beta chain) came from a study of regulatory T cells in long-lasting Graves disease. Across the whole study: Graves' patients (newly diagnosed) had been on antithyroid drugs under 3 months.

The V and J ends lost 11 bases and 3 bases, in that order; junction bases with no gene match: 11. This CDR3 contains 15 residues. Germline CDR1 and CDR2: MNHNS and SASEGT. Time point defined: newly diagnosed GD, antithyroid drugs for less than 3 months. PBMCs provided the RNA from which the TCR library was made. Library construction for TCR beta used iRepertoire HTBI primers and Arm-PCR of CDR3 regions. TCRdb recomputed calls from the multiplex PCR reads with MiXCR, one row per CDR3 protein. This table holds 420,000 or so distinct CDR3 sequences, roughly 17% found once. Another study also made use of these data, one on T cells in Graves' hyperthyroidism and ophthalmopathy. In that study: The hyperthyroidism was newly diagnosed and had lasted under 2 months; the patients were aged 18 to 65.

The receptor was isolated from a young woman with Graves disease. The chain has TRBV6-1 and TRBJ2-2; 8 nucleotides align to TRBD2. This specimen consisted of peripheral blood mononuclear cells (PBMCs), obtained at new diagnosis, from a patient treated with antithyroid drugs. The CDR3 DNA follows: TGTGCCTCCAGGGCAGGAGCGGGAGACACCGGGGAGCTGTTTTTT. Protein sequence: CASRAGAGDTGELFF.